This TCR beta chain was retrieved from a study of Graves' ophthalmopathy and Graves' hyperthyroidism. Across the whole study: Sampling took place at initial diagnosis, with peripheral blood obtained before any treatment. Study-wide points: It was with approximately 69% sensitivity and almost 75% specificity that the model predicted ophthalmopathy progression. The majority of expanded thyroid clonotypes above 0.001 frequency also occurred in blood.

This clonotype was seen at least ten times. Its target is unknown. CDR3 length equals 14 residues. V was clipped by 5 bases and J by 8 bases; unmatched bases: 8. Germline V gene sequence: CDR1 SNHLY, CDR2 FYNNEI. The sequenced template was RNA, covering the TCR beta CDR3 region. In the first round, RT-PCR was carried out with HTBI primers, and a multiplex PCR formed the second round. TCRdb reprocessed the multiplex PCR reads via MiXCR and lists one record per CDR3 protein. The repertoire consists of around 660,000 distinct CDR3 sequences, with about 40% occurring once and the leading ten covering over 2.5%.

The specimen sequenced was peripheral blood. The source is an adult man with Graves' ophthalmopathy. The chain recombines TRBV2 with TRBJ1-4; 7 bases map to TRBD1. CDR3 nucleotide sequence: TGTGCCAGCAGTCCAGGGGGGATCGAAGAAAAACTGTTTTTT. Translation gives CASSPGGIEEKLFF.